The sequence of this T cell receptor beta chain was determined in a study of T cell responses to AZD1222 COVID-19 vaccine. Findings of the study overall: Close to half of spike-specific TCRs reportedly recognize unmutated variant regions. Clonal diversity was possibly underestimated; the donors were predominantly white British and more often female. At baseline, just six or seven AZD1222 recipients tested seropositive.

Here immunoSEQ multiplex PCR was the method, and the copy in TCRdb shows in-frame clones only, minus some. The sample consists of some 150,000 clones, roughly 90% of them appearing once. Samples with a second dose at about 4 or about 12 weeks were pooled together. Comments on this clone: Its specificity is not known.

Germline V gene sequence: CDR1 MNHEY, CDR2 SMNVEV (reference sequence). The CDR3 is 12 residues long. The V end lost 7 bases, the J end lost 9 bases, and 13 bases lay between the germline ends. The V and J genes are TRBV27 and TRBJ2-1; the D is unclear. The sequences come from peripheral blood, collected 28 days after the second AZD1222 dose. This sequence originates from an adult who received the AZD1222 COVID-19 vaccine. CDR3 coding DNA: TGTGCCAGCAAAGACCGCCCAGCTGAGCAGTTCTTC. This translates into CASKDRPAEQFF.